The 8 T cell receptor beta chains presented below share a single source sample, sequenced in a study of OX40 agonist ivuxolimab in advanced cancers. Produced via immunoSEQ multiplex PCR; TCRdb's table is partial and in-frame only. Altogether approximately 110,000 clones are present, under 95% being singletons, with the ten largest covering roughly 0.8%. Sequencing used CD4+ or CD8+ T cells sorted from blood, obtained in a trial of the OX40 agonist ivuxolimab. All receptors come from an adult with an advanced solid tumor such as melanoma, head and neck, liver or kidney cancer.

J is TRBJ1-4 and V is TRBV11-2, with D maybe TRBD1 (6 bases). The germline V gene encodes CDR1 SGHAT and CDR2 FQNNGV. The CDR3 length is 16 residues. V lost 6 bases and J lost 3, with 17 bases in between. The CDR3 loop is CASREGTLVSNEKLFF. The CDR3 bases are TGTGCCAGCAGGGAGGGGACACTGGTTTCTAATGAAAAACTGTTTTTT.

This clone was seen just once. Other DNA sequences within the sample encode an identical CDR3. The chain recombines TRBV7-3 with TRBJ1-1; D possibly corresponds to TRBD1 (5 bases). V lost 5 bases to trimming and J lost 3 bases, with 10 bases between them. Germline CDR1 is SGHTA and CDR2 is FQGTGA. This CDR3 has 13 residues. CDR3 amino acids: CASSPQGDTEAFF. CDR3 in DNA: TGTGCCAGCAGCCCTCAGGGCGACACTGAAGCTTTCTTT.

The chain links TRBV27 to TRBJ2-3; the D is unclear. The germline V and J ends were trimmed by 0 bases and 1 base, with 8 bases remaining between them. This CDR3 comprises 15 residues. Germline CDR1 is MNHEY and CDR2 is SMNVEV (reference sequence). CDR3 amino acids: CASSLSSTGTDTQYF. In DNA form, the CDR3 reads TGTGCCAGCAGTTTATCGAGTACTGGCACAGATACGCAGTATTTT.

The chain joins TRBV9 to TRBJ2-1; weak D call: TRBD1 (6 bases). The CDR3 sequence is 15 residues long. With 4 bases removed from V and 7 bases from J, the gap between germline ends came to 18 bases. Per germline, CDR1 SGDLS and CDR2 YYNGEE. As DNA, the CDR3 is TGTGCCAGCAGCCCGTACCATACACAGGGAAATGAGCAGTTCTTC. Protein sequence: CASSPYHTQGNEQFF. Filled out from reference TRBV9 and TRBJ2-1, the complete variable domain reads DSGVTQTPKHLITATGQRVTLRCSPRSGDLSVYWYQQSLDQGLQFLIQYYNGEERAKGNILERFSAQQFPDLHSELNLSSLELGDSALYFCASSPYHTQGNEQFFGPGTRLTVL.

J is TRBJ2-1 and V is TRBV28, with a weak D call TRBD2 (5 bases). Deletions cut 4 bases from V and 5 bases from J, with 9 bases between. Germline V gene data show CDR1 as MDHEN and CDR2 as SYDVKM. This CDR3 has 13 residues. In nucleotides, the CDR3 is TGTGCCAGCAGTTCGGACTCGAACAATGAGCAGTTCTTC. Amino acids: CASSSDSNNEQFF.

The CDR3 region is CASIPGTGAEKLFF. As DNA, the CDR3 is TGTGCCAGCATTCCCGGGACAGGGGCTGAAAAACTGTTTTTT. V and J are TRBV6-1 and TRBJ1-4; 10 bases agree with TRBD1. CDR3 length equals 14 residues. CDR1 and CDR2 from the germline V gene are MNHNS and SASEGT. The V and J ends lost 7 bases and 7 bases, in that order; junction bases with no gene match: 6.

This rearrangement joins TRBV19 to TRBJ2-7; D ambiguous. CDR3 length equals 12 residues. With 5 bases removed from V and 5 bases from J, the gap between germline ends came to 10 bases. Germline V gene sequence: CDR1 LNHDA, CDR2 SQIVND (reference sequence). The CDR3 loop is CASSASAHEQYF. CDR3 coding DNA: TGTGCCAGTAGTGCCAGTGCCCACGAGCAGTACTTC.

The chain links TRBV6-1 to TRBJ1-1; the match to TRBD1 covers 7 bases. V shed 10 bases, J shed 2 bases, and the junction held 4 bases outside the gene matches. This CDR3 spans 12 amino acids. Germline CDR1 is MNHNS and CDR2 is SASEGT. The CDR3 loop is CATWTGNTEAFF. CDR3 in DNA: TGTGCCACCTGGACAGGCAACACTGAAGCTTTCTTT.